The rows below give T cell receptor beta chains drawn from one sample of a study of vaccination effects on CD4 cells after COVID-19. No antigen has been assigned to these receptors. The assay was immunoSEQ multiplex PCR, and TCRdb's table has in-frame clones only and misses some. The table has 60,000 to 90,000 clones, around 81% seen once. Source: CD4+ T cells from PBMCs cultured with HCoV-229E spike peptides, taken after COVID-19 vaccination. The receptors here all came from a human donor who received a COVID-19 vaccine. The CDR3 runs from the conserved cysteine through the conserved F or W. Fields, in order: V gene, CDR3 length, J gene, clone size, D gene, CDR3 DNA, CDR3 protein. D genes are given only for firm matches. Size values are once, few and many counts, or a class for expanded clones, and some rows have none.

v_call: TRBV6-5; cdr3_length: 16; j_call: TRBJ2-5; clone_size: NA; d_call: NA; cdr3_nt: TGTGCCAGCAGTTCCCCAAGGGGCTCCGAGCGAGAGACCCAGTACTTC; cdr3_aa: CASSSPRGSERETQYF
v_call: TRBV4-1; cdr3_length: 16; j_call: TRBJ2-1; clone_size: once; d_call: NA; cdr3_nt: TGCGCCAGCAGCCAAGTCCGGCAGGGAGCCTACAATGAGCAGTTCTTC; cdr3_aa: CASSQVRQGAYNEQFF
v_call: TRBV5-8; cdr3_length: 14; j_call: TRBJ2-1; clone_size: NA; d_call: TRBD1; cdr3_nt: TGTGCCAGCAGCCCGCACGGGACAGGGTATTGGCAGTTCTTC; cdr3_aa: CASSPHGTGYWQFF
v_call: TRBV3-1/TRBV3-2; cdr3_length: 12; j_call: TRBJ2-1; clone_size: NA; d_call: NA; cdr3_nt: TGTGCCAGCAGCCTTGGGGGGAGTGAGCAGTTCTTC; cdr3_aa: CASSLGGSEQFF
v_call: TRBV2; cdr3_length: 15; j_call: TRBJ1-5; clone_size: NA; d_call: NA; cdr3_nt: TGTGCCAGCAGTGAACACGGATTACGGAATCAGCCCCAGCATTTT; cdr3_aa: CASSEHGLRNQPQHF
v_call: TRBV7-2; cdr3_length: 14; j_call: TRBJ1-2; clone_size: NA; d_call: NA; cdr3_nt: TGTGCCAGCAGCTCGGTTTGGCGTGGAAATGGCTACACCTTC; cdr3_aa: CASSSVWRGNGYTF
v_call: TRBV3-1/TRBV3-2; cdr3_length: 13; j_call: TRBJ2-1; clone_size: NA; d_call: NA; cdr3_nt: TGTGCCAGCAGCCAAGCGGCCCACAATGAGCAGTTCTTC; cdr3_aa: CASSQAAHNEQFF
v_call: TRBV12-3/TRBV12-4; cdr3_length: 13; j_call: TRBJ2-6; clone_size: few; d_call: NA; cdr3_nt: TGTGCCAGCAGACTGGCGGGGGCCAACGTCCTGACTTTC; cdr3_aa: CASRLAGANVLTF
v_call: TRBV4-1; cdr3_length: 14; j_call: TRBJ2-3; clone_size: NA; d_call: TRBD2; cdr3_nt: TGCGCCAGCAGCCAAGAGGTTAGCGGGGGTACGCAGTATTTT; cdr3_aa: CASSQEVSGGTQYF
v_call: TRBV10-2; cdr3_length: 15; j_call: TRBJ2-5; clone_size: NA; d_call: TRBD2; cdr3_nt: TGCGCCAGCAGTGAAGGTAGCGGGGGACAAGAGACCCAGTACTTC; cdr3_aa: CASSEGSGGQETQYF
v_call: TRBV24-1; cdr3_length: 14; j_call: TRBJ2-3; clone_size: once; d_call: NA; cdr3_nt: TGTGCCACCAGTGATTTCCGGGGTACAGATACGCAGTATTTT; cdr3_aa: CATSDFRGTDTQYF
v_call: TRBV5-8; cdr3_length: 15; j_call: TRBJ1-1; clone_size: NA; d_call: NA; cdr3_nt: TGTGCCAGCCCGTCCTTGGGGGATAGGGTGACTGAAGCTTTCTTT; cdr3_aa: CASPSLGDRVTEAFF
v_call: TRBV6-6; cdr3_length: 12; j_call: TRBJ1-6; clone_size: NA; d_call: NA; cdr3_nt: TGTGCCAGCAGCACAGGGTCCTCACCCCTCCACTTT; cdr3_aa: CASSTGSSPLHF
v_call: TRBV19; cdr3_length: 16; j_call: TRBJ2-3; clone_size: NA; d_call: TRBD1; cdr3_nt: TGTGCCAGTAGTATGTGGGGACAGGGGGGGAGAGATACGCAGTATTTT; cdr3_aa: CASSMWGQGGRDTQYF
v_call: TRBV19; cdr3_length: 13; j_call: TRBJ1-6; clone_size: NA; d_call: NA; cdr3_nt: TGTGCCAGTAGTACAGGATATCAGTCACCCCTCCACTTT; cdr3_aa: CASSTGYQSPLHF
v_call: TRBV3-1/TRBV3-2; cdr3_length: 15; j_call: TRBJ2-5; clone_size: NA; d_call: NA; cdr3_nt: TGTGCCAGCAGCTGGAGTTCCGGGGCTCAAGAGACCCAGTACTTC; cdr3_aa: CASSWSSGAQETQYF
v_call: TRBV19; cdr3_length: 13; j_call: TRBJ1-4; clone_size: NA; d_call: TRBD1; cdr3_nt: TGTGCCAGTAGTAAGGACAGGAGAGGGAAACTGTTTTTT; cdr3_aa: CASSKDRRGKLFF
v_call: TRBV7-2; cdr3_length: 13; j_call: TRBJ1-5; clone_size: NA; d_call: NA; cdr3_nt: TGTGCCAGCAGCCCGAGGGTAAATCAGCCCCAGCATTTT; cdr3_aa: CASSPRVNQPQHF
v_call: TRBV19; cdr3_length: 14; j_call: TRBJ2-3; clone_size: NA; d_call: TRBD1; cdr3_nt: TGTGCCAGTAGGCCGGGGACAGCCACAGATACGCAGTATTTT; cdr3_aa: CASRPGTATDTQYF
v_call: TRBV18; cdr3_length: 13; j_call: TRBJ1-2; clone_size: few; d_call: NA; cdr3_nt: TGTGCCAGCTCATCGTGGGGTCAGGATGGCTACACCTTC; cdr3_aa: CASSSWGQDGYTF
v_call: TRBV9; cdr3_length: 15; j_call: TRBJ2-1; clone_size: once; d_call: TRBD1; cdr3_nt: TGTGCCAGCAGCCGGAACAGGGGGCAGTACAATGAGCAGTTCTTC; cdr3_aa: CASSRNRGQYNEQFF
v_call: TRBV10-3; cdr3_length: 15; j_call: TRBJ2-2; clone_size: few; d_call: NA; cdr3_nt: TGTGCCATCAGTGAGTCGGAAGCCGAAGGGGGGGAGCTGTTTTTT; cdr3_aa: CAISESEAEGGELFF
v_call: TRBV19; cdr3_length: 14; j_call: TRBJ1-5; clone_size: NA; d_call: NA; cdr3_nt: TGTGCCAGTAGTGGTCAGGGTCACAATCAGCCCCAGCATTTT; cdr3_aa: CASSGQGHNQPQHF
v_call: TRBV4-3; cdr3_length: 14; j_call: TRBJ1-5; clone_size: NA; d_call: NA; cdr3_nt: TGCGCCAGCAGCCAAGAAACAGGGAATCAGCCCCAGCATTTT; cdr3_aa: CASSQETGNQPQHF
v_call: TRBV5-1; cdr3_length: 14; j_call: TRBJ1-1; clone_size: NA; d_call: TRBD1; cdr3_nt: TGCGCCAGCAGCTCCGGGACAGGGAACACTGAAGCTTTCTTT; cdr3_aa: CASSSGTGNTEAFF
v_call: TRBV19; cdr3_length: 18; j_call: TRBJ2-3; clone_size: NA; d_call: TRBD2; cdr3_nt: TGTGCCAGTAGTATACCTAGCGGGGCCTTACTCAGCACAGATACGCAGTATTTT; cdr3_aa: CASSIPSGALLSTDTQYF
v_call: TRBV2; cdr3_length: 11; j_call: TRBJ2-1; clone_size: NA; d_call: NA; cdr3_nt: TGTGCCGGCTCAGGGCACAATGAGCAGTTCTTC; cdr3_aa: CAGSGHNEQFF
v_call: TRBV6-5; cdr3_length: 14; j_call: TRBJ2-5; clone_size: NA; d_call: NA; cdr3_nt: TGTGCCAGCAGTTATTGGGGGCCGCAAGAGACCCAGTACTTC; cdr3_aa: CASSYWGPQETQYF
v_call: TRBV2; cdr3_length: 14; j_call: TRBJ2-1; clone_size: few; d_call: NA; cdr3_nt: TGTGCCAGCTCCGCCGGGACTCTCTCACATGAGCAGTTCTTC; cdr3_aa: CASSAGTLSHEQFF
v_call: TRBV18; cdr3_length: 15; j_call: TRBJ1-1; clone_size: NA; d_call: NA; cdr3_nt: TGTGCCAGCTCACCCCACCCAGGGCAGTATGCTGAAGCTTTCTTT; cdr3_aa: CASSPHPGQYAEAFF
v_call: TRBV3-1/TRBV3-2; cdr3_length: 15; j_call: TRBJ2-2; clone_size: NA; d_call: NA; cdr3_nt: TGTGCCAGCAGCCAAGATCCGGGGAGGTCCGGGGAGCTGTTTTTT; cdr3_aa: CASSQDPGRSGELFF
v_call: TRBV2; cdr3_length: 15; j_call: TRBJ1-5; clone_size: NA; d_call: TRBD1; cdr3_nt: TGTGCCAGCAGAGGGACAGGTTTCAGCAATCAGCCCCAGCATTTT; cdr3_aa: CASRGTGFSNQPQHF
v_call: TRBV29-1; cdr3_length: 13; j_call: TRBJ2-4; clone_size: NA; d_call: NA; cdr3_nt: TGCAGCGTTCGACCGCTAGCCAAAAACATTCAGTACTTC; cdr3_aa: CSVRPLAKNIQYF
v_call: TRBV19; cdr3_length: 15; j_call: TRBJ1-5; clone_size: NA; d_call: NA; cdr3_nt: TGTGCCAGTAGTATTAAGGTATATAGCAATCAGCCCCAGCATTTT; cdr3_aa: CASSIKVYSNQPQHF
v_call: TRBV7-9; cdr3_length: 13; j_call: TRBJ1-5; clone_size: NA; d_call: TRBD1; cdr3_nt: TGTGCCAGCAGCTTCCAGGGGGATCAGCCCCAGCATTTT; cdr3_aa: CASSFQGDQPQHF
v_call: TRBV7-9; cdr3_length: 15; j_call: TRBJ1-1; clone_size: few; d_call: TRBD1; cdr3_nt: TGTGCCAGCAGCGCCCGACAGGGGGTGGGCACTGAAGCTTTCTTT; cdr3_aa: CASSARQGVGTEAFF
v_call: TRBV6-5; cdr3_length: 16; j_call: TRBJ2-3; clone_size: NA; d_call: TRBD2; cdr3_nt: TGTGCCAGCAGTTACTCCCTTGGGGGGGGCACAGATACGCAGTATTTT; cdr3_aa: CASSYSLGGGTDTQYF
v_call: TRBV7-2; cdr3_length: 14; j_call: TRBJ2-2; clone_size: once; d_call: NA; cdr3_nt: TGTGCCAGCAGGGACCGAGTGAGCACCGGGGAGCTGTTTTTT; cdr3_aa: CASRDRVSTGELFF
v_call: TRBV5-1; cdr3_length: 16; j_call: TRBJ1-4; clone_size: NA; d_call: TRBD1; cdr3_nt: TGCGCCAGCAGCTTGGGACAGGGAACAACTAATGAAAAACTGTTTTTT; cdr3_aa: CASSLGQGTTNEKLFF
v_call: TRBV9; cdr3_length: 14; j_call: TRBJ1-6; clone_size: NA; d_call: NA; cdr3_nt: TGTGCCAGCAGCGTAGACATCGGTAATTCACCCCTCCACTTT; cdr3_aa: CASSVDIGNSPLHF
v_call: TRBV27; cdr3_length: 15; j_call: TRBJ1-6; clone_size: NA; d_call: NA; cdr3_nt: TGTGCCAGCACCTCCGGACGGAGAAATAATTCACCCCTCCACTTT; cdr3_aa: CASTSGRRNNSPLHF
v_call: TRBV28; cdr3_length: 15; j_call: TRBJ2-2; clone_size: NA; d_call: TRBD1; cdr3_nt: TGTGCCACCCGGGACAGGGGGCTGGATACCGGGGAGCTGTTTTTT; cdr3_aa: CATRDRGLDTGELFF
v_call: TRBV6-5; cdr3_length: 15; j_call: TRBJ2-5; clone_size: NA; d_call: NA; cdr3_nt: TGTGCCAGCAGTTACTCGAGGCGGGGAGAGGGAGGCCAGTACTTC; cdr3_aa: CASSYSRRGEGGQYF
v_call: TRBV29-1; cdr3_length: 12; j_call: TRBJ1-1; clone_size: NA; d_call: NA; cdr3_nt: TGCAGCGTTGAGCGGCAGGGTGCTGAAGCTTTCTTT; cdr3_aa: CSVERQGAEAFF
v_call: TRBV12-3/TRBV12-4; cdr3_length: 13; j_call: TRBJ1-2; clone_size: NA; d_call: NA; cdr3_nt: TGTGCCAGCACCGGGACACCGACCTATGGCTACACCTTC; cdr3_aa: CASTGTPTYGYTF
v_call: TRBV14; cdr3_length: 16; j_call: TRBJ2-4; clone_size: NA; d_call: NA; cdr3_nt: TGTGCCAGCAGGTTTGACTCGAGTATAGCCAAAAACATTCAGTACTTC; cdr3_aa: CASRFDSSIAKNIQYF
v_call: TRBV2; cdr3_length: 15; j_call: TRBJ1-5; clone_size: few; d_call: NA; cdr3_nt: TGTGCCAGCAGGAGGGAACAGCATAGCAATCAGCCCCAGCATTTT; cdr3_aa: CASRREQHSNQPQHF
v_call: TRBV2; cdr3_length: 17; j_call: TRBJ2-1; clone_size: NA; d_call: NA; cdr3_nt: TGTGCCAGCAGTGAAGCGCTTAACTCTGGCGGGTACAATGAGCAGTTCTTC; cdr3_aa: CASSEALNSGGYNEQFF
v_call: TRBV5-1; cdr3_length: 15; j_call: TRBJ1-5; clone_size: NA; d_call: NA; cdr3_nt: TGCGCCAGCAGCTTGGGGGCAGTGGCCAATCAGCCCCAGCATTTT; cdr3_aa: CASSLGAVANQPQHF
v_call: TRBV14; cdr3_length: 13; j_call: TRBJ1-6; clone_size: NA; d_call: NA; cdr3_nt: TGTGCCAGCAGCCAAGATTGGAATTCACCCCTCCACTTT; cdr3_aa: CASSQDWNSPLHF
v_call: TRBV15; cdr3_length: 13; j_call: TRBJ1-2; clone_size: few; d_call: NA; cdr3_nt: TGTGCCACCAGCAGAGTCGGGGGGTATGGCTACACCTTC; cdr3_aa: CATSRVGGYGYTF
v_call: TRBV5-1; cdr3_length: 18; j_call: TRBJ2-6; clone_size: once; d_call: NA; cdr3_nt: TGCGCCAGCAGCTTCGTCCCCGGGCGAGCAGCTGGGGCCAACGTCCTGACTTTC; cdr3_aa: CASSFVPGRAAGANVLTF
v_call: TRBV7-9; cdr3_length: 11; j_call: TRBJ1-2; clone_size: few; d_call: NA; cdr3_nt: TGTGCCAGCAGCAGGGACTATGGCTACACCTTC; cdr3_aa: CASSRDYGYTF
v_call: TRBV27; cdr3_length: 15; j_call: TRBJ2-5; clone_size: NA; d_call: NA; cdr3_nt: TGTGCCAGCAGACGTACGGAATTGCCCAAAGAGACCCAGTACTTC; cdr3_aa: CASRRTELPKETQYF
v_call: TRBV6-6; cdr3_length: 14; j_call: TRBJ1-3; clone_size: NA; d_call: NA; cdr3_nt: TGTGCCAGCAGTTTTCCGGGGGCTGGAAACACCATATATTTT; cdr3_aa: CASSFPGAGNTIYF
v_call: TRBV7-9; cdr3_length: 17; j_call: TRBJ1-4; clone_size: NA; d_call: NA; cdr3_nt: TGTGCCAGCAGTCTCGGGGAAGGGGGTTCAACTAATGAAAAACTGTTTTTT; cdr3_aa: CASSLGEGGSTNEKLFF